These 28 T cell receptor beta chains were all obtained from the same sample, sequenced in a study of T cells after yellow fever vaccination. Each CDR3 protein is one row after TCRdb ran MiXCR on the 5' RACE reads. The sample has a few hundred thousand distinct CDR3 sequences, less than 9.5% seen once. The sample consisted of CD4+ T cells sorted from PBMCs, taken 5 days after the yellow fever booster vaccination. The receptors shown here come from a man aged 18 to 35 who received the YFV17D yellow fever vaccine.

This chain's CDR3 is CASSPYRHYEQYF. CDR3 DNA sequence: TGCGCCAGCAGCCCCTACAGGCACTACGAGCAGTACTTC. The chain has TRBV5-1 and TRBJ2-7; D is perhaps TRBD1 (5 bases). V was trimmed by 4 bases and J by 3 bases, leaving 11 bases between them. This CDR3 is built from 13 residues. Germline V gives CDR1 SGHRS, CDR2 YFSETQ.

This clonotype has more than one count but fewer than ten. The CDR3 reads CATSSGHLGLDNEQFF. In DNA form, the CDR3 reads TGTGCCACCAGTAGCGGCCACCTAGGGTTGGACAATGAGCAGTTCTTC. V and J are TRBV24-1 and TRBJ2-1, with D possibly matching TRBD2 (5 bases). V was clipped by 6 bases and J by 5 bases, with 19 bases between them. CDR3 length equals 16 residues. Germline CDR1 and CDR2: KGHDR and SFDVKD.

This clonotype came up a few times. The J gene is TRBJ2-5, the V gene TRBV6-6; D ambiguous. The CDR3 extends over 12 amino acids. Germline V CDR1 and CDR2: MNHNY, SVGAGI (reference sequence). Trimming removed 5 bases at V and 5 bases at J, with 9 bases between. The DNA of the CDR3 is TGTGCCAGCAGTGTCTTGAGGGAGACCCAGTACTTC. It is translated as CASSVLRETQYF.

J is TRBJ2-3 and V is TRBV7-2, with 7 bases fitting TRBD2. After removal of 4 bases from V and 2 bases from J, the junction contained 3 bases not matched to a gene. The CDR3 covers 14 residues. The V gene's germline CDR1 is SGHTA and CDR2 FQGNSA. As DNA, the CDR3 is TGTGCCAGCAGCTATGGACTAGACACAGATACGCAGTATTTT. This codes for CASSYGLDTDTQYF.

The table lists this clonotype with a few counts. CDR3 loop: CATSDTDREAFF. The CDR3 DNA reads TGTGCCACCAGTGACACGGACAGGGAAGCTTTCTTT. This chain joins TRBV24-1 and TRBJ1-1, with TRBD1 matching 7 bases. Losses at the gene ends were 4 bases for V and 8 bases for J; bases not matched to a gene: 3. The CDR3 is 12 residues long. Germline V gives CDR1 KGHDR, CDR2 SFDVKD.

V usage is TRBV29-1 and J usage is TRBJ2-2; D is perhaps TRBD2 (5 bases). The CDR3 runs 13 residues. Trimming cost V 5 bases and J 0 bases, with 7 bases left between them. CDR1 SQVTM and CDR2 ANQGSEA come from the germline V gene. The CDR3 loop reads CSVRRANTGELFF. The CDR3 DNA reads TGCAGCGTTAGGCGGGCGAACACCGGGGAGCTGTTTTTT.

The J gene is TRBJ1-2, the V gene TRBV3-1; no definite D call. Germline CDR1 LGHDT, CDR2 YNNKEL (reference sequence). CDR3 length: 14 amino acids. Trimming stripped 1 base from V and 5 bases from J, with 11 bases between. Written as DNA, the CDR3 is TGTGCCAGCAGCCAAGCTCCGCAGCTATATGGCTACACCTTC. Its translation is CASSQAPQLYGYTF.

This clonotype showed up just a few times. This chain joins TRBV12-3 or TRBV12-4 and TRBJ1-5; D may be TRBD1 (5 bases). The V end lost 5 bases, the J end lost 4 bases, and 15 bases lay between the germline ends. The CDR3 is made up of 15 amino acids. CDR3 sequence (DNA): TGTGCCAGCAGTAATCAGGGTCAGCGAAATCAGCCCCAGCATTTT. Amino acid sequence: CASSNQGQRNQPQHF.

This rearrangement joins TRBV12-3 or TRBV12-4 to TRBJ2-2; the D gene is possibly TRBD1 (5 bases). V lost 3 bases and J lost 1, with 9 bases in between. CDR3 length equals 15 residues. The CDR3 DNA follows: TGTGCCAGCAGTTTCTTAGGGGTGAACACCGGGGAGCTGTTTTTT. Its protein product is CASSFLGVNTGELFF.

This clonotype was detected ten times or more. The rearrangement joins TRBV4-3 to TRBJ2-7; the match to TRBD2 covers 15 bases. V dropped 4 bases and J dropped 2; count of bases not matched to a gene: 12. CDR1 LGHNA and CDR2 YSLEER come from the germline V gene. CDR3 length: 19 amino acids. The CDR3 is CASSRQEGLAGGTAYEQYF. DNA for the CDR3: TGCGCCAGCAGCCGCCAGGAGGGACTAGCGGGGGGAACAGCCTACGAGCAGTACTTC.

This clonotype has ten or more counts. The rearrangement uses TRBV6-5 and TRBJ1-1; D remains unclear. CDR1 is MNHEY, CDR2 SVGAGI, per germline. The length of the CDR3 is 16 residues. Deletions cut 10 bases from V and 1 base from J, with 22 bases between. CDR3 residues: CAIFVRHGKGNTEAFF. Here the CDR3 DNA reads TGTGCCATATTCGTCCGACACGGAAAAGGGAACACTGAAGCTTTCTTT.

This clonotype was detected only a few times. The chain uses TRBV5-1 and TRBJ2-7; TRBD1 aligns across 11 bases. V lost 6 bases to trimming and J lost 5 bases; unmatched junction nucleotides: 7. The CDR3 sequence is 14 residues long. Germline V gene lookup returns CDR1 SGHRS and CDR2 YFSETQ. The CDR3 bases are TGCGCCAGCAAATCCGGGACAGGGGGAAACGAGCAGTACTTC. This gives the protein CASKSGTGGNEQYF.

This clonotype was picked up a small number of times. The chain couples TRBV7-2 to TRBJ1-2, with D tentatively TRBD1 (6 bases). With 4 bases removed from V and 8 bases from J, the gap between germline ends came to 20 bases. The V gene's germline CDR1 is SGHTA and CDR2 FQGNSA. The CDR3 has 15 residues. The CDR3 region is CASSSRTADREGYTF. CDR3 sequence (DNA): TGTGCCAGCAGCTCCCGGACAGCAGACCGAGAAGGCTACACCTTC.

In its sample, this clonotype was seen many times. The rearrangement joins TRBV7-2 to TRBJ2-2; 9 nucleotides align to TRBD1. Trimming cost V 2 bases and J 4 bases; bases outside gene matches: 8. Germline assignment: CDR1 SGHTA and CDR2 FQGNSA. This CDR3 contains 17 residues. CDR3: CASSLRPGQGATGELFF. The CDR3 nucleotides read TGTGCCAGCAGCTTAAGACCGGGACAGGGTGCCACCGGGGAGCTGTTTTTT.

This clonotype was detected ten times or more. The CDR3 here is CASSQDLRETQYF. CDR3 sequence (DNA): TGCGCCAGCAGCCAAGATCTACGAGAGACCCAGTACTTC. The chain is built from TRBV4-3 and TRBJ2-5; D is ambiguous. Germline CDR1 is LGHNA and CDR2 is YSLEER. The ends were cut back, 0 bases at V and 4 bases at J, with 6 bases in the middle. This CDR3 comprises 13 residues.

There are many counts of this clonotype. V and J are TRBV6-2 or TRBV6-3 and TRBJ2-5, with no clear D. CDR1 is MNHEY, CDR2 SVGEGT, per germline. The V gene lost 8 bases and the J gene lost 5 bases, with 12 bases spanning the gap. The CDR3 contains 12 residues. The DNA of the CDR3 is TGTGCCAGCGCCGCATCGGAGGAGACCCAGTACTTC. This translates into CASAASEETQYF.

The genes are TRBV10-2 and TRBJ1-2; D remains ambiguous. Germline lookup yields CDR1 WSHSY and CDR2 SAAADI. V lost 4 bases and J lost 6, with 9 bases in between. The CDR3 spans 12 residues. The DNA for the CDR3 is TGCGCCAGCAGTGTTAACAGAGATGGCTACACCTTC. Protein: CASSVNRDGYTF.

The chain recombines TRBV6-5 with TRBJ2-3; 12 nucleotides agree with TRBD2. The V gene's germline CDR1 is MNHEY and CDR2 SVGAGI. The ends lost 2 bases at V and 5 bases at J; junction bases unmatched: 11. The length of the CDR3 is 18 residues. CDR3 loop: CASSYRWSSGGAGDTQYF. CDR3 in DNA: TGTGCCAGCAGTTACAGGTGGTCTAGCGGGGGGGCTGGAGATACGCAGTATTTT.

The chain uses TRBV3-1 and TRBJ2-5; 7 positions agree with TRBD2. Germline V gene lookup returns CDR1 LGHDT and CDR2 YNNKEL (reference sequence). The CDR3 extends over 14 amino acids. The trim removed 4 bases at V and 5 bases at J, leaving 7 bases unmatched. For the CDR3, the DNA is TGTGCCAGCAGCCTCCTCGGGGAGGGCGAGACCCAGTACTTC. It codes for CASSLLGEGETQYF.

This clonotype was observed at least ten times. The CDR3 sequence is CASSRETRPTDTQYF. DNA for the CDR3: TGCGCCAGCAGCCGGGAGACTAGACCAACAGATACGCAGTATTTT. The J gene is TRBJ2-3, the V gene TRBV4-3; maybe TRBD2 (6 bases). The CDR3 consists of 15 residues. V lost 4 bases and J lost 3, with 14 bases in between. Germline V gene lookup returns CDR1 LGHNA and CDR2 YSLEER.

This clonotype was seen a few times. The rearrangement joins TRBV20-1 to TRBJ2-3; 10 positions match TRBD1. Germline trimming cut 1 base from V and 4 bases from J; bases unmatched to any gene: 5. Germline assignment: CDR1 DFQATT and CDR2 SNEGSKA (reference sequence). This CDR3 contains 15 residues. As DNA, the CDR3 is TGCAGTGCTAGAGCTGGGGACAGGGGTGCAGATACGCAGTATTTT. Protein sequence: CSARAGDRGADTQYF.

This clonotype was seen more than once but under ten times. The rearrangement joins TRBV5-6 to TRBJ1-1; TRBD1 matches 8 bases. V trimming: 2 bases; J trimming: 5 bases; junction bases outside the gene matches: 8. The CDR3 is 15 amino acids. The germline V gene has CDR1 SGHDT and CDR2 YYEEEE. This CDR3 is CASSLSQGVLTEAFF. CDR3 bases: TGTGCCAGCAGCTTATCACAGGGGGTTCTTACTGAAGCTTTCTTT.

This chain connects TRBV7-3 to TRBJ2-1; 13 bases are a match to TRBD2. The CDR3 has 14 residues. The V and J ends lost 5 bases and 15 bases, in that order; junction bases with no gene match: 10. Germline V gene data show CDR1 as SGHTA and CDR2 as FQGTGA. The CDR3 sequence: CASSPFTSGGALFF. The CDR3 bases are TGTGCCAGCAGCCCCTTTACTAGCGGGGGGGCCTTGTTCTTC.

The rearrangement joins TRBV6-5 to TRBJ2-3; 7 bases agree with TRBD2. Germline assignment: CDR1 MNHEY and CDR2 SVGAGI. The CDR3 sequence is 14 residues long. The ends lost 5 bases at V and 6 bases at J; junction bases unmatched: 8. The CDR3 loop reads CASSTRLASDTQYF. Written as DNA, the CDR3 is TGTGCCAGCAGTACAAGACTAGCCTCCGATACGCAGTATTTT.

This clonotype showed up just a few times. The V and J genes are TRBV7-2 and TRBJ1-4; 9 positions match TRBD1. CDR3 size: 20 residues. Per germline, CDR1 SGHTA and CDR2 FQGNSA. V was pared by 5 bases and J by 5 bases, with 21 bases of the junction left unmatched. This CDR3 is CASSPRGQGNRILKNEKLFF. Here the CDR3 DNA reads TGTGCCAGCAGCCCGAGGGGACAGGGCAATCGGATCCTGAAAAATGAAAAACTGTTTTTT. The variable domain in full, with the rest retrieved from reference TRBV7-2 and TRBJ1-4, is GAGVSQSPSNKVTEKGKDVELRCDPISGHTALYWYRQSLGQGLEFLIYFQGNSAPDKSGLPSDRFSAERTGGSVSTLTIQRTQQEDSAVYLCASSPRGQGNRILKNEKLFFGSGTQLSVL.

The chain carries TRBV11-2 and TRBJ2-2; TRBD2 aligns across 9 bases. The CDR3 runs 16 residues. The junction had 7 bases not matched to a gene; V was cut back by 3 bases and J by 5 bases. Per germline, CDR1 SGHAT and CDR2 FQNNGV. Here the CDR3 DNA reads TGTGCCAGCAGCTTTCGCGGGGGGGCCTTAACCGGGGAGCTGTTTTTT. This translates into CASSFRGGALTGELFF. Filled out from reference TRBV11-2 and TRBJ2-2, the complete variable domain reads EAGVAQSPRYKIIEKRQSVAFWCNPISGHATLYWYQQILGQGPKLLIQFQNNGVVDDSQLPKDRFSAERLKGVDSTLKIQPAKLEDSAVYLCASSFRGGALTGELFFGEGSRLTVL.

This clonotype has ten or more counts. The CDR3, as DNA: TGTGCCAGCAGGGGGACAGGTTCCGGTAATGAAAAACTGTTTTTT. Amino acids: CASRGTGSGNEKLFF. V and J are TRBV6-5 and TRBJ1-4, with 8 bases aligning to TRBD1. Trimming at V came to 6 bases and at J to 4 bases, leaving 7 bases not matched to a gene. Germline V gene data show CDR1 as MNHEY and CDR2 as SVGAGI. The CDR3 runs to 15 residues.

This clonotype was picked up a small number of times. The gene calls are TRBV6-2 or TRBV6-3 and TRBJ1-1, with D maybe TRBD1 (5 bases). V was clipped by 6 bases and J by 5 bases, with 13 bases between them. CDR1 and CDR2 (germline): MNHEY, SVGEGT. The CDR3 consists of 13 residues. CDR3 protein: CASSDQGRTEAFF. Here the CDR3 DNA reads TGTGCCAGCAGCGACCAGGGCCGAACTGAAGCTTTCTTT.